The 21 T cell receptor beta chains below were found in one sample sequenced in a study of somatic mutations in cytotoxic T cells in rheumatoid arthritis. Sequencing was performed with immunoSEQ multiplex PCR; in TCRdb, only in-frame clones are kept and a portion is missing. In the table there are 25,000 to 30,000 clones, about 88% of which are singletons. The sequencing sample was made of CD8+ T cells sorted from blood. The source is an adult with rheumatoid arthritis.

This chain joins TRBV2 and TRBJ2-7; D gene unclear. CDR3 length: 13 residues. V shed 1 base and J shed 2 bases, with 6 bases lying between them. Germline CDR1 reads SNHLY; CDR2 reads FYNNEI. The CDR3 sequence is CASSEVAAYEQYF. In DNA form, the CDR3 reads TGTGCCAGCAGTGAAGTCGCGGCCTACGAGCAGTACTTC.

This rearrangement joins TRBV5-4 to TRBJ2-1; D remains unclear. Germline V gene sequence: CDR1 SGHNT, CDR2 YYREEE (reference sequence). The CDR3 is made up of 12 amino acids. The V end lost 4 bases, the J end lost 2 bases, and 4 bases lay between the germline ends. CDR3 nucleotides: TGTGCCAGCAGCCAGGCCTACAATGAGCAGTTCTTC. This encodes CASSQAYNEQFF.

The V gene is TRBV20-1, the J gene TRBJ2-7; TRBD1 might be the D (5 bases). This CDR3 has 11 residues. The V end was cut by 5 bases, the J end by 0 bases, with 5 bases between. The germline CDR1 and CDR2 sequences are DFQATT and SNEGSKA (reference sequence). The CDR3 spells CSADSSYEQYF. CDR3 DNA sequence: TGCAGTGCTGACAGCTCCTACGAGCAGTACTTC.

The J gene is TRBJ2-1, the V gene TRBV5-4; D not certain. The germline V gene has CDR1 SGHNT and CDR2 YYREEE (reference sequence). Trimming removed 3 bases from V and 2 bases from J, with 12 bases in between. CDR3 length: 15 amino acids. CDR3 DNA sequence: TGTGCCAGCAGCTGGCCCCCAGGTGCCTACAATGAGCAGTTCTTC. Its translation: CASSWPPGAYNEQFF.

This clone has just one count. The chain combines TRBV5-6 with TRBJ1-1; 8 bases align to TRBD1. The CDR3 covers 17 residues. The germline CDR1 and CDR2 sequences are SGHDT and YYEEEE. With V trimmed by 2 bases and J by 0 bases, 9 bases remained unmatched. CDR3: CASSFGQSGGLNTEAFF. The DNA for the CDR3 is TGTGCCAGCAGCTTCGGACAGTCAGGGGGCTTGAACACTGAAGCTTTCTTT.

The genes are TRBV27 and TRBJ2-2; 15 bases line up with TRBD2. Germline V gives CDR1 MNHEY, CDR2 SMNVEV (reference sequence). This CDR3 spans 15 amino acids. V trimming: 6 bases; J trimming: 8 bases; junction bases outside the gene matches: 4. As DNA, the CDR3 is TGTGCCAGCAGGGGACTAGCGGGGGGAGCAGGGGAGCTGTTTTTT. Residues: CASRGLAGGAGELFF.

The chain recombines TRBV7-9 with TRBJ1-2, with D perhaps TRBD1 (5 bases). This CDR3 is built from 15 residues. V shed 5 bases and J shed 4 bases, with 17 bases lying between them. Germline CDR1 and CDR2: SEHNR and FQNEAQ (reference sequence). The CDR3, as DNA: TGTGCCAGCAGCCGAGGGGCCCCACAGCCCTATGGCTACACCTTC. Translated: CASSRGAPQPYGYTF.

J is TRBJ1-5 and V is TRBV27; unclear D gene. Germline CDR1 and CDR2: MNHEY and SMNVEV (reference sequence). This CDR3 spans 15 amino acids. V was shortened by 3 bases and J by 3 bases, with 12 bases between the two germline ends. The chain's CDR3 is CASSFGVGANQPQHF. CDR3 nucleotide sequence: TGTGCCAGCAGTTTCGGAGTTGGAGCCAATCAGCCCCAGCATTTT.

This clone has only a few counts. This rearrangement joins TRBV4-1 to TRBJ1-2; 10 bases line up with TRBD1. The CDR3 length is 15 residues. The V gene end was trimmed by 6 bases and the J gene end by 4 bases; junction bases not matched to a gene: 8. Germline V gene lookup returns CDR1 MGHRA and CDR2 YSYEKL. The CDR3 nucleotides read TGCGCCAGCAGATTAGGGGGACAGGGGAGCTATGGCTACACCTTC. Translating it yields CASRLGGQGSYGYTF.

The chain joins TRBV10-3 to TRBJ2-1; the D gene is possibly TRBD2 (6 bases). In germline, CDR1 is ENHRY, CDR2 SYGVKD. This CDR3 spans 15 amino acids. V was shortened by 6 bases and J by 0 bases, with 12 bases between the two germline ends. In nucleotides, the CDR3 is TGTGCCATCAGGGGGGACTGGAGCTCCTACAATGAGCAGTTCTTC. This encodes CAIRGDWSSYNEQFF.

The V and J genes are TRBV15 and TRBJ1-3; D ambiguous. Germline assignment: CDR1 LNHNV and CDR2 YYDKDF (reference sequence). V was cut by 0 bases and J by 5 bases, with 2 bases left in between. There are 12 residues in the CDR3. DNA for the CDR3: TGTGCCACCAGCAGAGACCGAAACACCATATATTTT. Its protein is CATSRDRNTIYF.

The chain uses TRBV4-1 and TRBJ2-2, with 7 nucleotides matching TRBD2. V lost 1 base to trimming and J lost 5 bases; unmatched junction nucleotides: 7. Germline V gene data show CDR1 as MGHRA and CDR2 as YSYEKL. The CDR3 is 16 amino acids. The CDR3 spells CASSQVVGGRTGELFF. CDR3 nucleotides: TGCGCCAGCAGCCAAGTTGTGGGAGGGCGGACCGGGGAGCTGTTTTTT.

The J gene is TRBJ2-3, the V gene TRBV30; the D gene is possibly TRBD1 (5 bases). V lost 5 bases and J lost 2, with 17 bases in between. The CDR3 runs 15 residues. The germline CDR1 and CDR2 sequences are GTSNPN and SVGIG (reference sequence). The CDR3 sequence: CAWGWGVGFTDTQYF. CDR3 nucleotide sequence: TGTGCCTGGGGCTGGGGCGTGGGATTCACAGATACGCAGTATTTT.

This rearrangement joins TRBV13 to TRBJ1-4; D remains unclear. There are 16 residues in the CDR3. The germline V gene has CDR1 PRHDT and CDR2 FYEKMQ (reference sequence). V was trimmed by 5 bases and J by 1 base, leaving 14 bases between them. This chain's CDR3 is CASSPQGPRTNEKLFF. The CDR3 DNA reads TGTGCCAGCAGCCCCCAAGGACCGAGAACTAATGAAAAACTGTTTTTT.

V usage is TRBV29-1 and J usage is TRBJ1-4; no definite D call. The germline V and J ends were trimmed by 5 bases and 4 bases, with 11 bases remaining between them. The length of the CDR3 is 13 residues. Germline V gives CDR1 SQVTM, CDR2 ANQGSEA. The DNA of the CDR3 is TGCAGCGTTTGGGCTGAGAATAATGAAAAACTGTTTTTT. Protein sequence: CSVWAENNEKLFF.

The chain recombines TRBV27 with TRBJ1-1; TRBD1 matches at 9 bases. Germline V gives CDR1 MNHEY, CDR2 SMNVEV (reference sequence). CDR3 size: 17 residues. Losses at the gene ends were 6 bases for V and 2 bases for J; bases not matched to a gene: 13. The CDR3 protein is CASRINPGQGVNTEAFF. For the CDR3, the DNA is TGTGCCAGCAGAATAAACCCGGGACAGGGTGTTAACACTGAAGCTTTCTTT.

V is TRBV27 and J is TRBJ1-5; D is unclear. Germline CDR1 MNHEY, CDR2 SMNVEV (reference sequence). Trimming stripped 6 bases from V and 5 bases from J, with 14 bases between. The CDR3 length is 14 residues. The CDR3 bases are TGTGCCAGCAGCCACTTATCCTACGATCAGCCCCAGCATTTT. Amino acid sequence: CASSHLSYDQPQHF.

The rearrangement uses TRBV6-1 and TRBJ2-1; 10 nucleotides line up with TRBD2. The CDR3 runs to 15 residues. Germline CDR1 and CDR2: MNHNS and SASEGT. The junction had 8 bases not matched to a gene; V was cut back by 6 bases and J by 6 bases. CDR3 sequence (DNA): TGTGCCAGCAGCGCCGGACTAGCGGAATCCAATGAGCAGTTCTTC. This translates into CASSAGLAESNEQFF.

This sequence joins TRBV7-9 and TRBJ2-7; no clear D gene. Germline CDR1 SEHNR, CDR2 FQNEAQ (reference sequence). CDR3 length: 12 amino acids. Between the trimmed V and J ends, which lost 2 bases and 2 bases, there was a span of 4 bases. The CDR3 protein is CASSLQAYEQYF. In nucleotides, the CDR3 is TGTGCCAGCAGCTTACAGGCCTACGAGCAGTACTTC.

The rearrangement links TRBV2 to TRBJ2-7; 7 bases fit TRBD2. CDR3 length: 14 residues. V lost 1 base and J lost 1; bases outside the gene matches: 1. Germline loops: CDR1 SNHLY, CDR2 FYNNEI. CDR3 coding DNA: TGTGCCAGCAGTGAAGGGACTAGATCCTACGAGCAGTACTTC. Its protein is CASSEGTRSYEQYF. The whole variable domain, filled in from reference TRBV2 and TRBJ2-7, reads EPEVTQTPSHQVTQMGQEVILRCVPISNHLYFYWYRQILGQKVEFLVSFYNNEISEKSEIFDDQFSVERPDGSNFTLKIRSTKLEDSAMYFCASSEGTRSYEQYFGPGTRLTVT.

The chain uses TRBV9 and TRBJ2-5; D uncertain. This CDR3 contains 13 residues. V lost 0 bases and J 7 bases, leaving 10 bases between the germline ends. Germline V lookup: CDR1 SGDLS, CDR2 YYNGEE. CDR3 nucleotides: TGTGCCAGCAGCGTAGCTAGAGATGGGACCCAGTACTTC. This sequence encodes CASSVARDGTQYF.